A selection of T cell receptor beta chains follows, all from one sample in a study of low-dose radiotherapy and immunotherapy resistance in tumors. TCRdb redid the calling of the reads with MiXCR, one entry per CDR3 protein. The profile shows under 60,000 distinct CDR3 sequences, approximately 12% of them singletons. Sequences were derived from PBMCs, sampled before treatment. These receptors were taken from a female donor with ovarian cancer. The CDR3 runs from the conserved cysteine through the conserved F or W. Fields, in order: clone size, V gene, J gene, D gene, CDR3 protein, CDR3 DNA. A D gene is named only where the DNA matches it firmly. Size tells how often a clone was seen (once, few, many) or the class of an expanded clone, and some rows leave it out.

abundance: NA
v_gene: TRBV7-8
j_gene: TRBJ1-4
d_gene: TRBD1
CDR3aa: CASSARDRDEKLFF
CDR3nt: TGTGCCAGCAGCGCCCGGGACAGGGATGAAAAACTGTTTTTT

abundance: many
v_gene: TRBV7-7
j_gene: TRBJ2-5
d_gene: TRBD1
CDR3aa: CASSDRVSQYF
CDR3nt: TGTGCTAGCAGTGACAGGGTTTCCCAGTACTTC

abundance: many
v_gene: TRBV20-1
j_gene: TRBJ1-3
d_gene: NA
CDR3aa: CSARREQGNTIYF
CDR3nt: TGCAGTGCTAGACGAGAACAGGGAAACACCATATATTTT

abundance: NA
v_gene: TRBV12-3/TRBV12-4
j_gene: TRBJ2-7
d_gene: NA
CDR3aa: CASSLTGEQYF
CDR3nt: TGTGCCAGCAGTTTAACAGGAGAACAGTACTTC

abundance: many
v_gene: TRBV2
j_gene: TRBJ2-7
d_gene: NA
CDR3aa: CASSRERYEQYF
CDR3nt: TGTGCCAGCAGCAGGGAGCGATACGAGCAGTACTTC

abundance: many
v_gene: TRBV14
j_gene: TRBJ2-7
d_gene: NA
CDR3aa: CASSLIGEQYF
CDR3nt: TGTGCCAGCAGCCTGATTGGGGAGCAGTACTTC

abundance: many
v_gene: TRBV4-1
j_gene: TRBJ2-4
d_gene: TRBD2
CDR3aa: CASSSGGAMGTKNIQYF
CDR3nt: TGCGCCAGCAGTAGCGGGGGGGCGATGGGGACCAAAAACATTCAGTACTTC

abundance: many
v_gene: TRBV20-1
j_gene: TRBJ2-3
d_gene: TRBD1
CDR3aa: CQGPGQGSDTQYF
CDR3nt: TGTCAGGGACCGGGACAGGGCTCTGATACGCAGTATTTT

abundance: many
v_gene: TRBV19
j_gene: TRBJ1-5
d_gene: NA
CDR3aa: CASSKGHTIGNQPQHF
CDR3nt: TGTGCCAGTAGTAAGGGACATACTATCGGAAATCAGCCCCAGCATTTT

abundance: many
v_gene: TRBV29-1
j_gene: TRBJ1-2
d_gene: NA
CDR3aa: CSVVGGPYGYTF
CDR3nt: TGCAGCGTTGTGGGCGGGCCCTATGGCTACACCTTC

abundance: many
v_gene: TRBV3-1
j_gene: TRBJ1-3
d_gene: TRBD1
CDR3aa: CASSQRAPGTAGNTIYF
CDR3nt: TGTGCCAGCAGCCAGAGGGCCCCCGGGACAGCCGGAAACACCATATATTTT

abundance: many
v_gene: TRBV18
j_gene: TRBJ2-1
d_gene: NA
CDR3aa: CASSPDDILLNNEQFF
CDR3nt: TGTGCCAGCTCACCGGATGACATTCTCTTAAACAATGAGCAGTTCTTC

abundance: many
v_gene: TRBV28
j_gene: TRBJ2-5
d_gene: NA
CDR3aa: CASSLSGGPGQTQYF
CDR3nt: TGTGCCAGCAGTTTATCTGGGGGCCCGGGGCAGACCCAGTACTTC

abundance: few
v_gene: TRBV12-3/TRBV12-4
j_gene: TRBJ2-7
d_gene: NA
CDR3aa: CASSLSKGEQYF
CDR3nt: TGTGCCAGCAGTTTAAGCAAGGGCGAGCAGTACTTC

abundance: few
v_gene: TRBV6-8
j_gene: TRBJ2-7
d_gene: TRBD2
CDR3aa: CASSYSTSGAYEQYF
CDR3nt: TGTGCCAGCAGTTACTCGACTAGCGGTGCCTACGAGCAGTACTTC

abundance: many
v_gene: TRBV28
j_gene: TRBJ1-2
d_gene: TRBD1
CDR3aa: CASRDSTGNYGYTF
CDR3nt: TGTGCCAGCAGGGATTCGACAGGGAACTATGGCTACACCTTC

abundance: many
v_gene: TRBV5-4
j_gene: TRBJ2-2
d_gene: TRBD2
CDR3aa: CASSPDPGGDAGELFF
CDR3nt: TGTGCCAGCAGCCCGGACCCCGGGGGGGATGCCGGGGAGCTGTTTTTT

abundance: few
v_gene: TRBV18
j_gene: TRBJ2-7
d_gene: NA
CDR3aa: CASSPTRGPSYEQYF
CDR3nt: TGTGCCAGCTCACCGACGCGGGGGCCGTCCTACGAGCAGTACTTC

abundance: many
v_gene: TRBV20-1
j_gene: TRBJ2-2
d_gene: NA
CDR3aa: CSARDVQSSNTGELFF
CDR3nt: TGCAGTGCTAGAGATGTTCAGTCCTCGAACACCGGGGAGCTGTTTTTT

abundance: many
v_gene: TRBV20-1
j_gene: TRBJ1-2
d_gene: NA
CDR3aa: CSAASGGSYGYTF
CDR3nt: TGCAGTGCTGCCTCCGGTGGCAGCTATGGCTACACCTTC

abundance: many
v_gene: TRBV5-1
j_gene: TRBJ2-3
d_gene: TRBD1
CDR3aa: CASSPGQHTDTQYF
CDR3nt: TGCGCCAGCAGCCCGGGACAGCACACAGATACGCAGTATTTT

abundance: many
v_gene: TRBV3-1
j_gene: TRBJ2-3
d_gene: TRBD2
CDR3aa: CASSEGTSSTDTQYF
CDR3nt: TGTGCCAGCAGCGAAGGGACTAGCAGCACAGATACGCAGTATTTT

abundance: many
v_gene: TRBV2
j_gene: TRBJ2-3
d_gene: NA
CDR3aa: CASRATFWVDTQYF
CDR3nt: TGTGCCAGCAGAGCGACCTTTTGGGTAGATACGCAGTATTTT

abundance: many
v_gene: TRBV11-2
j_gene: TRBJ1-4
d_gene: TRBD1
CDR3aa: CASSFQGAANEKLFF
CDR3nt: TGTGCCAGCAGCTTCCAGGGGGCTGCGAATGAAAAACTGTTTTTT

abundance: NA
v_gene: TRBV5-1
j_gene: TRBJ2-7
d_gene: NA
CDR3aa: CASSLGYRAEQYF
CDR3nt: TGCGCCAGCAGCTTGGGCTACAGGGCCGAGCAGTACTTC

abundance: many
v_gene: TRBV21-1
j_gene: TRBJ2-1
d_gene: NA
CDR3aa: CASSKVGIRLWLIGQFF
CDR3nt: TGTGCCAGCAGCAAAGTCGGAATTAGACTCTGGTTAATTGGGCAGTTCTTC

abundance: many
v_gene: TRBV10-3
j_gene: TRBJ2-6
d_gene: NA
CDR3aa: CAISEQDSGANVLTF
CDR3nt: TGTGCCATCAGTGAACAGGACTCTGGGGCCAACGTCCTGACTTTC

abundance: many
v_gene: TRBV7-2
j_gene: TRBJ2-5
d_gene: TRBD2
CDR3aa: CASSPGFGGARETQYF
CDR3nt: TGTGCCAGCAGCCCTGGATTCGGGGGGGCCCGAGAGACCCAGTACTTC

abundance: medium-sized
v_gene: TRBV28
j_gene: TRBJ1-1
d_gene: TRBD1
CDR3aa: CASSPPRDSLFF
CDR3nt: TGTGCCAGCAGCCCCCCCCGGGACAGCCTTTTCTTT

abundance: many
v_gene: TRBV21-1
j_gene: TRBJ1-5
d_gene: NA
CDR3aa: CASSKVRGGHSNQPQHF
CDR3nt: TGTGCCAGCAGCAAAGTAAGGGGAGGACACTCCAATCAGCCCCAGCATTTT

abundance: many
v_gene: TRBV4-1
j_gene: TRBJ1-2
d_gene: NA
CDR3aa: CASSGGSKAANYGYTF
CDR3nt: TGCGCCAGCAGCGGAGGCAGCAAGGCCGCGAACTATGGCTACACCTTC

abundance: NA
v_gene: TRBV20-1
j_gene: TRBJ1-1
d_gene: NA
CDR3aa: CSVSAEANTEAFF
CDR3nt: TGCAGTGTTTCGGCCGAAGCGAACACTGAAGCTTTCTTC

abundance: NA
v_gene: TRBV18
j_gene: TRBJ1-2
d_gene: NA
CDR3aa: CASSRAGLYGYTF
CDR3nt: TGTGCCAGCTCACGCGCCGGTCTCTATGGCTACACCTTC

abundance: many
v_gene: TRBV27
j_gene: TRBJ2-3
d_gene: TRBD2
CDR3aa: CASRRGGSTDTQYF
CDR3nt: TGTGCCAGCAGGCGGGGGGGCAGCACAGATACGCAGTATTTT

abundance: many
v_gene: TRBV5-5
j_gene: TRBJ1-1
d_gene: NA
CDR3aa: CASSPVEGTEAFF
CDR3nt: TGTGCCAGCAGCCCGGTAGAGGGCACTGAAGCTTTCTTT

abundance: many
v_gene: TRBV29-1
j_gene: TRBJ1-2
d_gene: NA
CDR3aa: CSVDPEVPRGYTF
CDR3nt: TGCAGCGTTGATCCGGAGGTCCCGCGAGGCTACACCTTC

abundance: many
v_gene: TRBV10-3
j_gene: TRBJ1-3
d_gene: NA
CDR3aa: CAISEPRDPGNTIYF
CDR3nt: TGTGCCATCAGTGAGCCAAGGGATCCTGGAAACACCATATATTTT

abundance: few
v_gene: TRBV6-6
j_gene: TRBJ1-5
d_gene: TRBD1
CDR3aa: CASSLTGGYEPQHF
CDR3nt: TGTGCCAGCAGCCTTACAGGGGGCTATGAGCCCCAGCATTTT

abundance: many
v_gene: TRBV12-3/TRBV12-4
j_gene: TRBJ1-1
d_gene: TRBD1
CDR3aa: CASSLDGTGDTEAFF
CDR3nt: TGTGCCAGCAGTTTAGATGGGACAGGGGATACTGAAGCTTTCTTT

abundance: many
v_gene: TRBV30
j_gene: TRBJ1-2
d_gene: NA
CDR3aa: CAWRGTNDYGYTF
CDR3nt: TGTGCCTGGAGGGGAACAAATGACTATGGCTACACCTTC

abundance: many
v_gene: TRBV4-1
j_gene: TRBJ2-7
d_gene: TRBD1
CDR3aa: CASSHGQGSYEQYF
CDR3nt: TGCGCCAGCAGCCACGGACAGGGTTCGTACGAGCAGTACTTC

abundance: many
v_gene: TRBV27
j_gene: TRBJ1-4
d_gene: TRBD1
CDR3aa: CASRTGKATNEKLFF
CDR3nt: TGTGCCTCCCGGACAGGGAAGGCGACTAATGAAAAACTGTTTTTT

abundance: NA
v_gene: TRBV30
j_gene: TRBJ1-1
d_gene: TRBD1
CDR3aa: CAWDSGTGGEAFF
CDR3nt: TGTGCCTGGGATTCCGGGACAGGGGGTGAAGCTTTCTTT

abundance: few
v_gene: TRBV3-1
j_gene: TRBJ2-1
d_gene: TRBD2
CDR3aa: CASSQGLTSGGWNEQFF
CDR3nt: TGTGCCAGCAGCCAAGGCCTCACTAGCGGGGGGTGGAATGAGCAGTTCTTC

abundance: many
v_gene: TRBV3-1
j_gene: TRBJ2-3
d_gene: TRBD2
CDR3aa: CASSQEGLVDTQYF
CDR3nt: TGTGCCAGCAGCCAAGAGGGACTAGTGGATACGCAGTATTTT

abundance: few
v_gene: TRBV6-5
j_gene: TRBJ2-2
d_gene: NA
CDR3aa: CASSYKRGAGTGELFFFF
CDR3nt: NA

abundance: many
v_gene: TRBV14
j_gene: TRBJ2-3
d_gene: NA
CDR3aa: CASSQETPLGTDTQYF
CDR3nt: TGTGCCAGCAGCCAAGAGACCCCCTTGGGGACAGATACGCAGTATTTT

abundance: many
v_gene: TRBV27
j_gene: TRBJ2-2
d_gene: NA
CDR3aa: CASSRNTGELFF
CDR3nt: TGTGCCAGCAGCAGGAACACCGGGGAGCTGTTTTTT

abundance: many
v_gene: TRBV24-1
j_gene: TRBJ2-1
d_gene: TRBD2
CDR3aa: CATSDSETSGDHNEQFF
CDR3nt: TGTGCCACCAGTGATTCCGAGACTAGCGGGGACCACAATGAGCAGTTCTTC

abundance: many
v_gene: TRBV29-1
j_gene: TRBJ1-5
d_gene: NA
CDR3aa: CSAKDGGQPQHF
CDR3nt: TGCAGCGCCAAAGACGGGGGTCAGCCCCAGCATTTT

abundance: many
v_gene: TRBV28
j_gene: TRBJ2-6
d_gene: NA
CDR3aa: CASLRAGANVLTF
CDR3nt: TGTGCCAGCCTCAGGGCTGGGGCCAACGTCCTGACTTTC

abundance: NA
v_gene: TRBV23-1
j_gene: TRBJ2-7
d_gene: NA
CDR3aa: CASTDRTASYEQYF
CDR3nt: TGCGCCAGTACCGACCGGACTGCTTCCTACGAGCAGTACTTC

abundance: many
v_gene: TRBV28
j_gene: TRBJ2-3
d_gene: TRBD1
CDR3aa: CASSFGLKGQPTDTQYF
CDR3nt: TGTGCCAGCAGTTTCGGGCTTAAGGGACAGCCCACAGATACGCAGTATTTT

abundance: many
v_gene: TRBV5-1
j_gene: TRBJ2-7
d_gene: TRBD1
CDR3aa: CASSLDGTADPYEQYF
CDR3nt: TGCGCCAGCAGCTTGGATGGGACAGCGGACCCCTACGAGCAGTACTTC

abundance: many
v_gene: TRBV12-3/TRBV12-4
j_gene: TRBJ1-2
d_gene: TRBD1
CDR3aa: CASSLRDSYGYTF
CDR3nt: TGTGCCAGCAGTTTACGGGACAGCTATGGCTACACCTTC

abundance: many
v_gene: TRBV18
j_gene: TRBJ2-7
d_gene: TRBD1
CDR3aa: CASSQSGTASYEQYF
CDR3nt: TGTGCCAGCTCGCAGTCCGGGACAGCCTCCTACGAGCAGTACTTC

abundance: many
v_gene: TRBV30
j_gene: TRBJ2-7
d_gene: NA
CDR3aa: CAWSSSQYEQYF
CDR3nt: TGTGCCTGGAGCTCGTCCCAGTACGAGCAGTACTTC